What follows are 5 T cell receptor beta chains derived from one specimen sequenced in a study of graft-versus-host responses after intestinal transplantation. Sequencing was performed with immunoSEQ multiplex PCR; in TCRdb, only in-frame clones are kept and a portion is missing. The data hold several thousand clones, with 20% to 25% observed a single time. Sequenced here: alloreactive CD4+ T cells from a mixed lymphocyte reaction culture, sampled before transplantation. Subset given: CFSE-low proliferating T cells sorted from roughly 6-day pre-transplant mixed lymphocyte reaction (GvH or HvG direction). The receptors were gathered from a human patient who was an organ donor for intestinal transplantation.

This clone rates as medium-sized (0.01 to 0.1%). The genes are TRBV6-6 and TRBJ2-7; 7 bases fit TRBD2. CDR1 is MNHNY, CDR2 SVGAGI, per germline (reference sequence). Trimming cost V 8 bases and J 3 bases; bases outside gene matches: 10. The CDR3 length is 14 residues. Here the CDR3 DNA reads TGTGCCAGCCAAACGAGGGGCGGGAGCTACGAGCAGTACTTC. This translates into CASQTRGGSYEQYF.

The rearrangement links TRBV4-3 to TRBJ2-7; D may be TRBD1 (6 bases). Germline V lookup: CDR1 LGHNA, CDR2 YSLEER. CDR3 length equals 16 residues. Trimming removed 0 bases at V and 5 bases at J, with 17 bases between. This CDR3 reads CASSQDTGGAWNEQYF. In nucleotides, the CDR3 is TGCGCCAGCAGCCAAGATACTGGGGGCGCGTGGAACGAGCAGTACTTC.

By its share, this clone is medium-sized. This chain joins TRBV10-3 and TRBJ2-7, with 8 bases matching TRBD1. Germline CDR1 ENHRY, CDR2 SYGVKD. Germline trimming cut 4 bases from V and 4 bases from J; bases unmatched to any gene: 6. The CDR3 sequence is 14 residues long. The CDR3 bases are TGTGCCATCAGTGGCGGACAGGGCCCGTACGAGCAGTACTTC. This translates into CAISGGQGPYEQYF.

CDR3 sequence (DNA): TGTGCCAGCAGCGAGCTAGCGGACTACGAGCAGTACTTC. As protein: CASSELADYEQYF. V usage is TRBV9 and J usage is TRBJ2-5, with 7 bases aligning to TRBD2. The DNA end is a closer match to TRBJ2-7, so the J assignment may be wrong. The CDR3 consists of 13 residues. Germline CDR1 is SGDLS and CDR2 is YYNGEE.

CDR3 sequence (DNA): TGTGCCAGCAGCTTAAACCAGCCCCCCACAGATACGCAGTATTTT. It encodes CASSLNQPPTDTQYF. This rearrangement joins TRBV11-2 to TRBJ2-3; D is unresolved. The ends were cut back, 2 bases at V and 2 bases at J, with 11 bases in the middle. This CDR3 is 15 amino acids long. The germline V gene has CDR1 SGHAT and CDR2 FQNNGV.